The present T cell receptor beta chain was sequenced within a study of regulatory T cells in long-lasting Graves disease. Time point defined: persistent/refractory GD, antithyroid drugs over 5 years with positive TRAb. Making the TCR library involved RNA that had been extracted from PBMCs. Libraries of TCR beta came from iRepertoire HTBI primers plus Arm-PCR of CDR3 regions. TCRdb called the multiplex PCR reads again in MiXCR, with one record for every CDR3 protein. The sample carries fewer than 600,000 distinct CDR3 sequences, approximately 22% recorded once. Study observations and caveats: Limited sample numbers may have lowered accuracy.

For this clonotype: Antigen unknown.

This CDR3 is 16 amino acids long. Germline-derived CDR1 and CDR2 are SGHRS and YFSETQ. V lost 0 bases to trimming and J lost 1 base, with 13 bases between them. This specimen consisted of peripheral blood mononuclear cells (PBMCs), obtained when the disease was refractory, from a patient treated with antithyroid drugs. The J gene is TRBJ1-1, the V gene TRBV5-1, with D possibly being TRBD1 (5 bases). The receptor was derived from a female donor with Graves disease. DNA of the CDR3: TGCGCCAGCAGCTTGGACGAGGGACGCGAGAACACTGAAGCTTTCTTT. This translates into CASSLDEGRENTEAFF.